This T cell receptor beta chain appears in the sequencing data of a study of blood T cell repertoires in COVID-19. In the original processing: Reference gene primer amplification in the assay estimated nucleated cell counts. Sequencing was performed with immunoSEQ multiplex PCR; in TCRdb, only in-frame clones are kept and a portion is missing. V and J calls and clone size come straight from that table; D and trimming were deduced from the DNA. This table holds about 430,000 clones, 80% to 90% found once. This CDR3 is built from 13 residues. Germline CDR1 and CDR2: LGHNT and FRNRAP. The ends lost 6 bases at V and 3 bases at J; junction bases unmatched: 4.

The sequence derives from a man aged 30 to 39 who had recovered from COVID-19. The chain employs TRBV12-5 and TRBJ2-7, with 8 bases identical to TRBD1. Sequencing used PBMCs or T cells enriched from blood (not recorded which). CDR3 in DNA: TGTGCTAGTGGCCCAGGACAGGGCTACGAGCAGTACTTC. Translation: CASGPGQGYEQYF.